Listed below are T cell receptor beta chains from one sample, sequenced in a study of blood T cell repertoires in COVID-19. Clones were read by immunoSEQ multiplex PCR, and TCRdb kept only the in-frame ones, dropping some. Among approximately 210,000 clones, 87% were seen once, and the ten largest hold about 1.9%. The sequenced sample was peripheral blood. The receptors come from a man aged 35-49 years with active or convalescent COVID-19. CDR3s include the opening cysteine and the closing phenylalanine or tryptophan. D genes are given only for firm matches. A clone size is listed for some rows: how often the clone was seen (once, few, many), or a class if it is expanded.

>TRBJ2-1|TRBV7-7|NA|NA
CASSREEQFF
TGTGCTAGCAGTAGGGAGGAGCAGTTCTTC
>TRBJ1-2|TRBV10-1|NA|NA
CASSGGASYGYTF
TGCGCCAGCAGCGGCGGTGCCTCTTATGGCTACACCTTC
>TRBJ2-7|TRBV15|TRBD2|NA
CATSKTSGGLSSYEQYF
TGTGCCACCAGCAAGACTAGCGGGGGCCTATCCTCCTACGAGCAGTACTTC
>TRBJ1-3|TRBV25-1|NA|NA
CASSDRENGNTIYF
TGTGCCAGCAGTGACAGGGAAAATGGAAACACCATATATTTT
>TRBJ1-4|TRBV7-9|TRBD1|NA
CASSSEILPGQVNEKLFF
TGTGCCAGCAGCTCTGAGATCCTCCCGGGACAGGTTAATGAAAAACTGTTTTTT
>TRBJ1-2|TRBV2|NA|NA
CASTPQVGDGYTF
TGTGCCAGCACTCCCCAGGTAGGGGATGGCTACACCTTC
>TRBJ1-1|TRBV29-1|NA|NA
CSVPYMNTEAFF
TGCAGCGTCCCTTACATGAACACTGAAGCTTTCTTT
>TRBJ1-5|TRBV19|NA|NA
CASSWGVGDQPQHF
TGTGCCAGTAGTTGGGGGGTTGGAGATCAGCCCCAGCATTTT
>TRBJ2-7|TRBV6-5|TRBD2|NA
CASSYSTSGISYEQYF
TGTGCCAGCAGTTACTCGACTAGCGGGATCTCCTACGAGCAGTACTTC
>TRBJ1-1|TRBV6-5|NA|few
CASTTRQVGSTEAFF
TGTGCCAGCACCACCCGACAGGTTGGGAGCACTGAAGCTTTCTTT
>TRBJ2-2|TRBV2|TRBD1|NA
CASKGQGTQGGELFF
TGTGCCAGCAAGGGACAGGGGACCCAGGGCGGGGAGCTGTTTTTT
>TRBJ1-2|TRBV12-3/TRBV12-4|TRBD1|NA
CASGQGGGYTF
TGTGCCAGCGGACAGGGGGGTGGCTACACCTTC
>TRBJ1-4|TRBV19|NA|once
CATCGGDSLQEKLFF
TGTGCCACCTGCGGGGGGGATAGTCTTCAAGAAAAACTGTTTTTT
>TRBJ1-1|TRBV19|NA|NA
CASLLNTEAFF
TGTGCCAGCCTCCTGAACACTGAAGCTTTCTTT
>TRBJ1-2|TRBV12-3/TRBV12-4|NA|NA
CASSPGVRYGYTF
TGTGCCAGCAGTCCCGGGGTAAGGTATGGCTACACCTTC
>TRBJ1-2|TRBV5-1|TRBD1|NA
CASSLGDRGGYGYTF
TGCGCCAGCAGCTTGGGTGACAGGGGAGGCTATGGCTACACCTTC
>TRBJ1-5|TRBV7-8|NA|NA
CASSYGDSNQPQHF
TGTGCCAGCAGCTACGGGGATAGCAATCAGCCCCAGCATTTT
>TRBJ1-6|TRBV30|NA|few
CASRRSSYNSPLHF
TGTGCCTCACGACGGAGCTCCTATAATTCACCCCTCCACTTT
>TRBJ2-1|TRBV5-4|TRBD2|once
CASSVGLGNYNEQFF
TGTGCCAGCAGCGTGGGACTAGGTAACTACAATGAGCAGTTCTTC
>TRBJ2-1|TRBV7-9|TRBD2|NA
CASSLSLAGSYNEQFF
TGTGCCAGCAGCTTATCCCTAGCGGGCTCCTACAATGAGCAGTTCTTC
>TRBJ2-3|TRBV7-9|TRBD2|NA
CAIREGGADTQYF
TGTGCCATCCGGGAGGGTGGCGCAGATACGCAGTATTTT
>TRBJ1-2|TRBV4-1|NA|NA
CASSQDLTATYGYTF
TGCGCCAGCAGCCAAGACTTGACAGCAACCTATGGCTACACCTTC
>TRBJ1-1|TRBV3-1/TRBV3-2|NA|NA
CASSRNRGLINTEAFF
TGTGCCAGCAGCCGGAACCGTGGGCTTATCAACACTGAAGCTTTCTTT
>TRBJ1-3|TRBV18|TRBD1|NA
CASSAGQGVRRNTIYF
TGTGCCAGCTCAGCGGGACAGGGGGTTAGAAGAAACACCATATATTTT
>TRBJ2-3|TRBV5-1|NA|NA
CASSPQGSGDTQYF
TGCGCCAGCAGCCCCCAGGGGTCGGGGGATACGCAGTATTTT
>TRBJ1-2|TRBV5-1|NA|NA
CASSLDMDGRGYGYTF
TGCGCCAGCAGCTTGGATATGGACGGGCGGGGTTATGGCTACACCTTC
>TRBJ1-1|TRBV28|NA|NA
CASSLRGAGNTEAFF
TGTGCCAGCAGTTTACGGGGGGCGGGGAACACTGAAGCTTTCTTT
>TRBJ1-2|TRBV18|NA|NA
CASSPNGGNYGYTF
TGTGCCAGCTCTCCTAACGGGGGTAACTATGGCTACACCTTC
>TRBJ1-6|TRBV5-6|NA|NA
CASSLDRVKDSPLHF
TGTGCCAGCAGCTTGGACAGGGTAAAGGATTCACCCCTCCACTTT
>TRBJ2-7|TRBV5-4|NA|NA
CASSRRTNSYEQYF
TGTGCCAGCAGCCGTCGGACTAACTCCTACGAGCAGTACTTC
>TRBJ2-1|TRBV29-1|TRBD2|NA
CSVLGVPWTKREYEQFF
TGCAGCGTTCTAGGGGTTCCTTGGACTAAGCGGGAGTATGAGCAGTTCTTC
>TRBJ1-5|TRBV19|TRBD1|NA
CASSIDHLAGGIDQPQHF
TGTGCCAGTAGTATAGATCATCTGGCAGGGGGCATCGATCAGCCCCAGCATTTT
>TRBJ2-1|TRBV4-1|TRBD2|NA
CASSHGGGSSYNEQFF
TGCGCCAGCAGCCATGGCGGGGGAAGCTCCTACAATGAGCAGTTCTTC
>TRBJ1-2|TRBV19|TRBD1|NA
CASSRTGPPYGYTF
TGTGCCAGTAGCCGGACAGGGCCCCCCTATGGCTACACCTTC
>TRBJ2-7|TRBV30|NA|NA
CAWNSPYEQYF
TGTGCCTGGAACTCCCCCTACGAGCAGTACTTC
>TRBJ1-6|TRBV7-8|NA|NA
CASRPGANNSPLHF
TGTGCCAGCAGACCGGGTGCCAATAATTCACCCCTCCACTTT
>TRBJ2-7|TRBV5-1|TRBD2|NA
CASSVAGLPYEQYF
TGCGCCAGCAGTGTAGCGGGCCTACCCTACGAGCAGTACTTC
>TRBJ2-7|TRBV20-1|TRBD1|NA
CSASGDRIYEQYF
TGCAGTGCTAGTGGGGACAGGATATACGAGCAGTACTTC
>TRBJ1-6|TRBV28|NA|once
CASNLGPGGADYNSPLHF
TGTGCCAGTAACCTAGGACCCGGGGGGGCGGACTATAATTCACCCCTCCACTTT
>TRBJ2-3|TRBV5-1|TRBD1|NA
CASSLGSGQGRTDTQYF
TGCGCCAGCAGCTTGGGATCCGGACAGGGCCGTACAGATACGCAGTATTTT
>TRBJ1-2|TRBV27|TRBD1|NA
CAVWGGQGDYGYTF
TGTGCCGTCTGGGGGGGACAGGGTGACTATGGCTACACCTTC
>TRBJ2-7|TRBV7-9|TRBD2|NA
CASSPYPAGEDEQYF
TGTGCCAGCAGTCCTTACCCCGCGGGAGAGGACGAGCAGTACTTC
>TRBJ1-5|TRBV21-1|NA|NA
CASSKGGVNQPQHF
TGTGCCAGCAGCAAAGGGGGAGTAAACCAGCCCCAGCATTTT
>TRBJ2-7|TRBV27|TRBD2|NA
CASSLTSDRSYEQYF
TGTGCCAGCAGTTTAACTAGCGACAGATCCTACGAGCAGTACTTC
>TRBJ1-2|TRBV5-1|TRBD1|NA
CASSLGSGQGNYGYTF
TGCGCCAGCAGCTTGGGTTCCGGACAGGGAAACTATGGCTACACCTTC
>TRBJ1-4|TRBV15|TRBD1|NA
CATRPTGDGVPLFF
TGTGCCACCAGACCGACAGGGGATGGCGTCCCACTGTTTTTT
>TRBJ1-5|TRBV27|TRBD1|NA
CARIGQGNNQPQHF
TGTGCCAGGATCGGACAGGGCAACAATCAGCCCCAGCATTTT
>TRBJ2-1|TRBV13|TRBD1|NA
CASITWGTVYNEQFF
TGTGCCAGCATTACATGGGGGACAGTGTACAATGAGCAGTTCTTC
>TRBJ1-6|TRBV9|NA|once
CASSPSLSGSPLHF
TGTGCCAGCAGCCCCTCACTTTCGGGTTCACCCCTCCACTTT
>TRBJ2-7|TRBV28|TRBD1|NA
CASSLSGGAKYEQYF
TGTGCCAGCAGTTTATCAGGGGGCGCGAAGTACGAGCAGTACTTC
>TRBJ2-1|TRBV28|TRBD1|NA
CASSSWTGTAYNEQFF
TGTGCCAGCAGTTCCTGGACAGGGACGGCCTACAATGAGCAGTTCTTC
>TRBJ2-7|TRBV27|NA|NA
CASSLKGREQYF
TGTGCCAGCAGTTTAAAGGGGCGCGAGCAGTACTTC
>TRBJ2-3|TRBV19|TRBD2|NA
CASTRTSGRPGPDTQYF
TGTGCCAGTACTAGGACTAGCGGGAGGCCGGGCCCAGATACGCAGTATTTT
>TRBJ2-3|TRBV2|NA|NA
CASSEGPVSTDTQYF
TGTGCCAGCAGTGAGGGCCCCGTCAGCACAGATACGCAGTATTTT
>TRBJ1-5|TRBV27|NA|few
CASSLEAGYQPQHF
TGTGCCAGCAGTTTAGAGGCAGGGTATCAGCCCCAGCATTTT
>TRBJ2-5|TRBV6-1|NA|NA
CASSEAAGGLQETQYF
TGTGCCAGCAGTGAAGCTGCAGGGGGGTTACAAGAGACCCAGTACTTC